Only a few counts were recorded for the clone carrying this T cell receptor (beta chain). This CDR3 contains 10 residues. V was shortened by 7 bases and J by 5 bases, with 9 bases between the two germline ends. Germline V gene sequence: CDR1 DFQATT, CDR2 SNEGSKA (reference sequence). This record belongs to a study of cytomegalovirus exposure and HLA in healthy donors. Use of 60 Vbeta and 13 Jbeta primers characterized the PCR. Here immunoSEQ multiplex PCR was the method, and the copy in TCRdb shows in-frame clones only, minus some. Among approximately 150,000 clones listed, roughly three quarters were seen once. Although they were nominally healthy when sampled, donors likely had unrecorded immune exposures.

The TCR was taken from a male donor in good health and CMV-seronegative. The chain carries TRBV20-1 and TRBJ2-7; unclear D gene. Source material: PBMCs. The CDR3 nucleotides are TGCAGTGTTCCCCACAACGAGCAGTACTTC. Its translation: CSVPHNEQYF.